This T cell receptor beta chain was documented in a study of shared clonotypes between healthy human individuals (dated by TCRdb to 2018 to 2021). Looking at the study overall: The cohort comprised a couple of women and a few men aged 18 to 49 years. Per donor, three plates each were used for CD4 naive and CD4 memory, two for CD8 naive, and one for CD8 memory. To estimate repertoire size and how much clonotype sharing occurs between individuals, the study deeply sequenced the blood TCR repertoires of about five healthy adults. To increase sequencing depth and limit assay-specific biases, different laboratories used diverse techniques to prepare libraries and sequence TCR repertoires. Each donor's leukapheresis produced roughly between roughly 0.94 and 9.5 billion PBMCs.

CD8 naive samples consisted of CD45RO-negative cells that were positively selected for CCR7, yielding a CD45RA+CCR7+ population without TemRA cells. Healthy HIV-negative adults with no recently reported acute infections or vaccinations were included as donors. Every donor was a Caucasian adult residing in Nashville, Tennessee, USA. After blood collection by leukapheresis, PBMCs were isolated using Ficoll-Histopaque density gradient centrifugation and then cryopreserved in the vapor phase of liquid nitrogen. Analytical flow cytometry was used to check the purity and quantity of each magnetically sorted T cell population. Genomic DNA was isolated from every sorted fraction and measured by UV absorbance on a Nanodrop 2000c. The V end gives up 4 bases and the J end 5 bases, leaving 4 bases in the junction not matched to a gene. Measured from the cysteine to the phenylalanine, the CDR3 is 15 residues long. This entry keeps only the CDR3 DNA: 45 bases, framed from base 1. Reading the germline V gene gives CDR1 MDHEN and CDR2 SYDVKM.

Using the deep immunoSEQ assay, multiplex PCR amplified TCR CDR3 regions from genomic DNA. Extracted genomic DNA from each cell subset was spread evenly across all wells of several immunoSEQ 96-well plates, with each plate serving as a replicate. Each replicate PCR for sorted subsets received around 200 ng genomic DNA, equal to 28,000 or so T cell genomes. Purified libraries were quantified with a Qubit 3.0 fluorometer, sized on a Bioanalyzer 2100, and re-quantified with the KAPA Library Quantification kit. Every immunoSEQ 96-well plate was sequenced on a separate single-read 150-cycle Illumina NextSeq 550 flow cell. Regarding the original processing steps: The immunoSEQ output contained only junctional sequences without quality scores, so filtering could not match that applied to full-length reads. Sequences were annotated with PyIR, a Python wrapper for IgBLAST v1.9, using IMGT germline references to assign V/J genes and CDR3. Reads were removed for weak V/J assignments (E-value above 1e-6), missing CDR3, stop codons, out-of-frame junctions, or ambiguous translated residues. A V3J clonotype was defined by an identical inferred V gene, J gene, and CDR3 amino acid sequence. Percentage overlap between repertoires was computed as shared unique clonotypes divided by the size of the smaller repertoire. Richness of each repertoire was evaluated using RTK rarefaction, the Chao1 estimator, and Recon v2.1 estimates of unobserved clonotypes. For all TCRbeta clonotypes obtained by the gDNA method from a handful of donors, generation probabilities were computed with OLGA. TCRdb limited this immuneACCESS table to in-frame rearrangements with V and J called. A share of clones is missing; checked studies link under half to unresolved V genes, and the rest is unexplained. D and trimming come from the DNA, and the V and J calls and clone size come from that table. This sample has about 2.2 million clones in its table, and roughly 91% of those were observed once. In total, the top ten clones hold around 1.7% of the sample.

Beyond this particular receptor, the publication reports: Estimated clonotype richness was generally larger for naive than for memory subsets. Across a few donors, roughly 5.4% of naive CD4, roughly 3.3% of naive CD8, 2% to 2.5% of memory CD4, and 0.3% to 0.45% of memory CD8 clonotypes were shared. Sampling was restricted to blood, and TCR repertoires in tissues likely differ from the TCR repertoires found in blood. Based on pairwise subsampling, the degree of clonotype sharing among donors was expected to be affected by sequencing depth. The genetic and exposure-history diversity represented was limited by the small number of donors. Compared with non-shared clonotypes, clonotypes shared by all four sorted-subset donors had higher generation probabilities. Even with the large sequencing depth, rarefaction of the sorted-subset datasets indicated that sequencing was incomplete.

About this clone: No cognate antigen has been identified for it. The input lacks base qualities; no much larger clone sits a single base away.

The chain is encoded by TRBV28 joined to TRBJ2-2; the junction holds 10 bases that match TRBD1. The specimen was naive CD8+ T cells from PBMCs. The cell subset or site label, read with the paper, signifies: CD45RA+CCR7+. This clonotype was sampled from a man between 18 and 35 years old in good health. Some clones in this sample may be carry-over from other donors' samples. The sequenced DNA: TGTGCCAGCAGTTGGAGACAGGGGGCTACCGGGGAGCTGTTTTTT. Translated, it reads CASSWRQGATGELFF.